This T cell receptor (beta chain) was found in a study of blood T cell repertoires in COVID-19. The repertoire was sequenced with immunoSEQ multiplex PCR; TCRdb's copy has only in-frame clones and lacks some. The table shows 280,000 or so clones, with 65% to 90% occurring only once. V lost 4 bases and J 0 bases, leaving 6 bases between the germline ends. The germline gives CDR1 KGHSH, CDR2 LQKENI. CDR3 length: 14 residues. Material for sequencing was peripheral blood. The source is a human donor in a cohort sampled during active COVID-19. V is TRBV18 and J is TRBJ2-2; tentatively, D is TRBD2 (5 bases). The CDR3 DNA reads TGTGCCAGCTCACTTAGCGCGAACACCGGGGAGCTGTTTTTT. This codes for CASSLSANTGELFF. Full variable domain (rest looked up from reference TRBV18 and TRBJ2-2): NAGVMQNPRHLVRRRGQEARLRCSPMKGHSHVYWYRQLPEEGLKFMVYLQKENIIDESGMPKERFSAEFPKEGPSILRIQQVVRGDSAAYFCASSLSANTGELFFGEGSRLTVL.